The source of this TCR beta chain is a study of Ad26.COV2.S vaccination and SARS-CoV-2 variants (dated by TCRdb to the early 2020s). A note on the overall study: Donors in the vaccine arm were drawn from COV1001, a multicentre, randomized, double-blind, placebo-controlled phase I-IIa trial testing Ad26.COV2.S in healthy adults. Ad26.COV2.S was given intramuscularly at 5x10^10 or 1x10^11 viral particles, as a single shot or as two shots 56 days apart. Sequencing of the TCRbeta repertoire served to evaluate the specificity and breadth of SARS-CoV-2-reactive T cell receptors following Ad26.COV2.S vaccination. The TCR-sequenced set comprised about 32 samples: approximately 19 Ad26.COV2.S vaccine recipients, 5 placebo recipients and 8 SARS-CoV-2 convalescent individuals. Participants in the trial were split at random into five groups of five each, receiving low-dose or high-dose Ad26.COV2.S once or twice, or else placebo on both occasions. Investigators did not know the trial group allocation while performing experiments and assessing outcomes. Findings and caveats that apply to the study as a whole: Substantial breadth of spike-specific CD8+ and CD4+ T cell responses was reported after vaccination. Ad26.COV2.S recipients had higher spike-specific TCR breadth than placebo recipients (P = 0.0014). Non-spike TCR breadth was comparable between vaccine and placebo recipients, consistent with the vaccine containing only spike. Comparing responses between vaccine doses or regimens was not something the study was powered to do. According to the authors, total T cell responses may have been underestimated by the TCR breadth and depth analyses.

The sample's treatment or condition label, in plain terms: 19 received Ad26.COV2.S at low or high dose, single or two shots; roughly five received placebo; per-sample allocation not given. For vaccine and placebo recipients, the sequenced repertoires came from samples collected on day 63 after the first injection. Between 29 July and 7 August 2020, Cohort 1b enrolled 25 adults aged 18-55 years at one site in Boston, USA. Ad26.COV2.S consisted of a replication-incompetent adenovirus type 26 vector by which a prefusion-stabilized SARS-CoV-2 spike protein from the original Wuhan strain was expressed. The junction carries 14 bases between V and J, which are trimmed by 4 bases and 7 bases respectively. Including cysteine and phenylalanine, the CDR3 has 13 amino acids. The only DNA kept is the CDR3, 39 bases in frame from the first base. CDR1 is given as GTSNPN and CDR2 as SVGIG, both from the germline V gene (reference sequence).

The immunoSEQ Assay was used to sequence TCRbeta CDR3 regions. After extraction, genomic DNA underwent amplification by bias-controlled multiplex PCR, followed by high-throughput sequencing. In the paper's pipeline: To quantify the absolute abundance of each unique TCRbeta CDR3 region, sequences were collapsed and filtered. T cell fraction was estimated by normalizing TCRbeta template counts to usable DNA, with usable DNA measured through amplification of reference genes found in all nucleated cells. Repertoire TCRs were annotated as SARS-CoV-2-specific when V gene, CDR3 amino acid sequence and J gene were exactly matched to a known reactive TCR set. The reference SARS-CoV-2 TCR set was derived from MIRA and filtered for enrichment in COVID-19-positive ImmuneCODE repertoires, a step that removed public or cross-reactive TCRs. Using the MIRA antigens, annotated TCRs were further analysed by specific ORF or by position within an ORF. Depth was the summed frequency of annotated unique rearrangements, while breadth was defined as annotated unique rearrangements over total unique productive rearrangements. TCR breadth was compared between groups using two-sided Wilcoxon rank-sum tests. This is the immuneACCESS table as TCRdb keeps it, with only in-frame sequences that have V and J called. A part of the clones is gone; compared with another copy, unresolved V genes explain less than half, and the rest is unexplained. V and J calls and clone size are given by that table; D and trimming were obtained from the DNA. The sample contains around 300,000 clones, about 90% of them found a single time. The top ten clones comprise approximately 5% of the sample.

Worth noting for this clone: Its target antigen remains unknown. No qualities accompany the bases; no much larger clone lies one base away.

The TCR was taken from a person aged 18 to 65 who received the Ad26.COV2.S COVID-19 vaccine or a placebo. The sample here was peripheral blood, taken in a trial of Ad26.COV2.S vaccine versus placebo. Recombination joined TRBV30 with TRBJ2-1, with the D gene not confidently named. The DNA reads TGTGCCTGGAAAGTTCGGCACCTTAATGAGCAGTTCTTC. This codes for CAWKVRHLNEQFF.